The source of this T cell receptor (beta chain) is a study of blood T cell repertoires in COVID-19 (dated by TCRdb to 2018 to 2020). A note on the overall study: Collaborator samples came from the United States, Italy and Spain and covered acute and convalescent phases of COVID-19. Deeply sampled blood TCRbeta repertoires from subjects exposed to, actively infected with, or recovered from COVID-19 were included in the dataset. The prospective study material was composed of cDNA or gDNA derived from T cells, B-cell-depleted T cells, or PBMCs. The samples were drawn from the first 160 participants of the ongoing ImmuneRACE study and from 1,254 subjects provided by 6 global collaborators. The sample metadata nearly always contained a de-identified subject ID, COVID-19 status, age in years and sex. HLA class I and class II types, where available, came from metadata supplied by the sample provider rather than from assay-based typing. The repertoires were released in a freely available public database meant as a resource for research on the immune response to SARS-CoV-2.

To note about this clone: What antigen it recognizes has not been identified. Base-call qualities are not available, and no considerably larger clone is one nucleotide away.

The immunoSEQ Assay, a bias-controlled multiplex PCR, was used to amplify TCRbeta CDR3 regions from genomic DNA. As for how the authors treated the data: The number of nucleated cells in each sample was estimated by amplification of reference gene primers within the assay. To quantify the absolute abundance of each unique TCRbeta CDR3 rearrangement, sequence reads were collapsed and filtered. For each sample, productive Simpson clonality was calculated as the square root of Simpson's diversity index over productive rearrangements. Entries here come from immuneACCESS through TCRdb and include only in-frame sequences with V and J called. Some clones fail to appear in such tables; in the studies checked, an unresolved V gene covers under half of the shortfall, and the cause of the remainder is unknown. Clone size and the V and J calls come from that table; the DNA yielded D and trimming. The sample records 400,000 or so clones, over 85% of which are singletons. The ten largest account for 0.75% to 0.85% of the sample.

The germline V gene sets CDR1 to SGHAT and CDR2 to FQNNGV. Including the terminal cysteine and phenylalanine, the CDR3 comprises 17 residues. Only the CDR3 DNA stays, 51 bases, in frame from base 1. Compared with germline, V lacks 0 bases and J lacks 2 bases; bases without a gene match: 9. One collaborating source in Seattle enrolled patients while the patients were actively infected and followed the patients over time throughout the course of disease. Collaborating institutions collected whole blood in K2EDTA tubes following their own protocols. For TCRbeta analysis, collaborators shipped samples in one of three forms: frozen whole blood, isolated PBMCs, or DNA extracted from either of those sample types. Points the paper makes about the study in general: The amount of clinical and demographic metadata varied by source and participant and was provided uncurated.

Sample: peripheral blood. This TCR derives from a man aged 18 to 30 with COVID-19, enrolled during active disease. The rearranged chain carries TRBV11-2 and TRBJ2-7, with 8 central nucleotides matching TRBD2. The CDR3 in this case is CASSLDFASGFPYEQYF. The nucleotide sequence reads TGTGCCAGCAGCTTAGATTTCGCTAGCGGGTTCCCCTACGAGCAGTACTTC.